What follows are 12 T cell receptor beta chains derived from one specimen sequenced in a study of naive and memory T cell subsets (dated 2017 in TCRdb). Library preparation used UMI-ligation and nested PCR. Sequencing was carried out with an Illumina MiSeq. The beta constant-region primer was an equimolar mix of two oligonucleotides covering both TRBC1 and TRBC2. The ligated cDNA went through four rounds of PCR with nested alpha and beta constant-region primers together with the SP2 primer. The raw public data were reprocessed by TCRdb itself: fastp quality trimming at Q25, MiXCR clonotype calling, in-frame beta chains only. Each CDR3 protein gets just one entry, which takes the most common genes and DNA from the rows behind it. The sample data list about 120,000 distinct CDR3 sequences, and about 36% of these were observed just once. About 1% of the sample goes to the ten largest clones. Material: central memory CD4+ T cells from blood. The intended sense of this specimen's cell subset or site label: central memory, CD45RA- CD27+. All receptors derive from a human donor in good health.

This clonotype has more than one count but fewer than ten. The chain couples TRBV7-8 to TRBJ2-7, with a weak D call TRBD1 (6 bases). The V end lost 4 bases, the J end lost 2 bases, and 12 bases lay between the germline ends. This CDR3 spans 14 amino acids. Germline V CDR1 and CDR2: SGHVS, FQNEAQ. CDR3: CASSSTGLTYEQYF. CDR3 sequence (DNA): TGTGCCAGCAGCTCCACAGGGCTAACCTACGAGCAGTACTTC.

This sequence joins TRBV5-4 and TRBJ1-3; possibly TRBD1 for D (5 bases). Trimming took off 5 bases at V and 0 bases at J, with 12 bases between the two ends. Per germline, CDR1 SGHNT and CDR2 YYREEE (reference sequence). The CDR3 covers 15 residues. In DNA form, the CDR3 reads TGTGCCAGCAGACCGGATAGGGGCTCTGGAAACACCATATATTTT. Protein: CASRPDRGSGNTIYF.

This clonotype was counted only a few times. The V and J genes are TRBV20-1 and TRBJ1-5; 10 nucleotides align to TRBD1. Germline CDR1 reads DFQATT; CDR2 reads SNEGSKA (reference sequence). This CDR3 region has 15 residues. V lost 0 bases to trimming and J lost 11 bases; unmatched junction nucleotides: 10. For the CDR3, the DNA is TGCAGTGCTAGAGACTTTGGACAGGGGGACCTGTCCCAGCATTTT. Residues: CSARDFGQGDLSQHF.

This clonotype has a handful of counts. The chain uses TRBV28 and TRBJ2-2; 9 bases line up with TRBD2. CDR3 length: 17 residues. V lost 6 bases, J lost 7 bases, and 15 bases stayed unmatched. Per germline, CDR1 MDHEN and CDR2 SYDVKM. Here the CDR3 reads CASRRTGLARGNGELFF. The CDR3 region has the DNA TGTGCCAGCAGACGCACCGGACTAGCGAGGGGGAACGGGGAGCTGTTTTTT.

The chain has TRBV10-3 and TRBJ2-2, with 10 nucleotides matching TRBD2. V shed 4 bases and J 5 bases; nucleotides not matched to a gene: 4. The CDR3 is made up of 15 amino acids. Germline V CDR1 and CDR2: ENHRY, SYGVKD. As DNA, the CDR3 is TGTGCCATCAGTGGTAGGACTAGCGGAACCGGGGAGCTGTTTTTT. This translates into CAISGRTSGTGELFF.

The rearrangement joins TRBV29-1 to TRBJ2-5, with a possible D match to TRBD2 (6 bases). The CDR3 runs 12 residues. The V gene's germline CDR1 is SQVTM and CDR2 ANQGSEA. The V gene lost 7 bases and the J gene lost 0 bases, with 9 bases spanning the gap. For the CDR3, the DNA is TGCAGCGCAGAGCGGGACCAAGAGACCCAGTACTTC. This codes for CSAERDQETQYF.

This rearrangement joins TRBV20-1 to TRBJ1-5, with a weak D call TRBD1 (6 bases). This CDR3 has 15 residues. Trimming stripped 6 bases from V and 3 bases from J, with 18 bases between. The germline V gene has CDR1 DFQATT and CDR2 SNEGSKA (reference sequence). The CDR3 coding sequence is TGCAGTGCCACAGTGGGGGGCTCCGTCAATCAGCCCCAGCATTTT. Its translation is CSATVGGSVNQPQHF.

This clonotype was recorded only once. The chain joins TRBV7-2 to TRBJ1-5, with D possibly TRBD1 on 6 matching bases. The CDR3 totals 14 residues. V lost 1 base, J lost 5 bases, and 9 bases lay in between. Germline values: CDR1 SGHTA, CDR2 FQGNSA. The CDR3 nucleotides are TGTGCCAGCAGCTTAGGGGGGGGCCATCAGCCCCAGCATTTT. This translates into CASSLGGGHQPQHF.

This clonotype was recorded many times. This sequence joins TRBV6-5 and TRBJ2-1; 7 bases match TRBD2. Losses at the gene ends were 6 bases for V and 5 bases for J; bases not matched to a gene: 13. This CDR3 is 16 amino acids long. Germline CDR1 and CDR2: MNHEY and SVGAGI. The CDR3 loop reads CASRVAGYAPNNEQFF. Written as DNA, the CDR3 is TGTGCCAGCAGGGTAGCGGGTTATGCCCCAAACAATGAGCAGTTCTTC.

This chain links TRBV18 with TRBJ1-5, with 8 bases that match TRBD1. There are 16 residues in the CDR3. Germline loops: CDR1 KGHSH, CDR2 LQKENI. V was clipped by 5 bases and J by 4 bases; unmatched bases: 10. This CDR3 reads CASSAPTGVGNQPQHF. Here the CDR3 DNA reads TGTGCCAGCTCAGCGCCGACAGGGGTAGGAAATCAGCCCCAGCATTTT.

The V gene is TRBV7-2, the J gene TRBJ2-5; D may be TRBD1 (5 bases). Germline V lookup: CDR1 SGHTA, CDR2 FQGNSA. The CDR3 contains 16 residues. Trimming removed 5 bases from V and 4 bases from J, with 20 bases in between. CDR3 DNA: TGTGCCAGCAGCCCAGCAGGCAGGGCCATTGGAGAGACCCAGTACTTC. Encoded protein: CASSPAGRAIGETQYF.

The chain has TRBV27 and TRBJ2-7; TRBD2 matches 8 bases. The CDR3 covers 15 residues. Germline CDR1 reads MNHEY; CDR2 reads SMNVEV (reference sequence). The V segment lost 2 bases and the J segment 2 bases; nucleotides outside the gene matches: 5. This CDR3 reads CASSLKSGSPYEQYF. CDR3 bases: TGTGCCAGCAGTTTAAAGAGCGGGAGTCCCTACGAGCAGTACTTC.